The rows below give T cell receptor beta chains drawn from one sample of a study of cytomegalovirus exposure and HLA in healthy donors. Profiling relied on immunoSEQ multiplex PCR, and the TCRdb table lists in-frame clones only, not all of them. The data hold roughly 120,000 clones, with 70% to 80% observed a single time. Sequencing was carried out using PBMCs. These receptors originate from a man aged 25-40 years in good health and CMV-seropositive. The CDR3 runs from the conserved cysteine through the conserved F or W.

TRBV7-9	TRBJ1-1	CASSFQVNTEAFF
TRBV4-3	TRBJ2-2	CASSQDRGWYTGELFF
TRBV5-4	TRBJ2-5	CASSRGLAGSQETQYF
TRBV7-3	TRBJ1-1	CASSLDNTLNTEAFF
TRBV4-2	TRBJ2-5	CASSQPGQGEETQYF
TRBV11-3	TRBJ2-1	CASRLRTGYNEQFF
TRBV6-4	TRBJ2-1	CASSDRLAGGYNEQFF
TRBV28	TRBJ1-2	CASSPGTGYGYTF
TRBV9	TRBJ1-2	CASSVDLDRGYGYTF
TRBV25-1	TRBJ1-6	CASSEYEGSYNSPLHF
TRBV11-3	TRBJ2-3	CASSLRGITDTQYF
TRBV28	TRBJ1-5	CASSLNRLPQHF
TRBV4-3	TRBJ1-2	CASSPSGRGAPLGGYTF
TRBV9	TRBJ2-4	CASSAAGGRGRRTPGNIQYF
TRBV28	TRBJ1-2	CASSWGDREIAGYTF
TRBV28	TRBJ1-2	CASSSQGRGLDGYTF
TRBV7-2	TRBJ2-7	CASSLLGGPAYEQYF
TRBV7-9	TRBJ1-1	CASSWANTEAFF
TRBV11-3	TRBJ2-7	CASSYRDNSYEQYF
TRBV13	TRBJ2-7	CASSPRGYEQYF
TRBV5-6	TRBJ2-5	CASSLAQQETQYF
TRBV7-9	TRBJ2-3	CASSPVRDFDTQYF
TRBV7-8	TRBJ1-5	CASSPQGQAGNQPQHF
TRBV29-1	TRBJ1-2	CSVLGQGEANYGYTF
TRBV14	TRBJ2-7	CASSQLAGIAYEQYF
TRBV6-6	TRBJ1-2	CASSYSGQGLSYTF
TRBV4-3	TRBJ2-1	CASSQDLLVGDSNEQFF
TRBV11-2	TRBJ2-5	CASRDYEYQETQYF
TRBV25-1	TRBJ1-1	CASSYGFREAFF
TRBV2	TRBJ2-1	CASSEWGRPGYNEQFF
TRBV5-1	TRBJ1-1	CASSIRDSEPNTEAFF
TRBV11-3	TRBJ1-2	CASSLQQGYGYTF
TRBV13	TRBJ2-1	CASRLGGGRPNEQFF
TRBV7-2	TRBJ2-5	CASSLDFREETQYF
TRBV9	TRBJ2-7	CASSSGTETYEQYF
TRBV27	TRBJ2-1	CASSFRAGSDEQFF
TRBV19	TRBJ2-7	CASRGGGVYEQYF
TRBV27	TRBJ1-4	CASSLAGLNEKLFF
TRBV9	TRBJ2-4	CASSDTGLSIQYF
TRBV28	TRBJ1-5	CASSPLPRTGINQPQHF
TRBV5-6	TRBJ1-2	CASSSGDYGYTF
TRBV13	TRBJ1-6	CASGRRDRVYNSPLHF
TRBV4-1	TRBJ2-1	CASSQGTSGRGNEQFF
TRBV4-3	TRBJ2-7	CASSQAKWSARVQYF
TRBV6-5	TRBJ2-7	CASSYAGGAGEQYF
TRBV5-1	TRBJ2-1	CAGSADSAYNEQFF
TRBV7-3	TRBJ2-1	CASSRDRNEQFF
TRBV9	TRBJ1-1	CASSVAQGTEAFF
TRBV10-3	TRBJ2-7	CAISPPGQGVLEQYF
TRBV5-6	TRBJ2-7	CASSLIYGGTHNSYEQYF
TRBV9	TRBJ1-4	CASSVAGPGTNEKLFF
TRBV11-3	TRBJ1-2	CASSARMRQGADGYTF
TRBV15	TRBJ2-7	CATSVGGRTYEQYF
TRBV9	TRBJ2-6	CASSPVGSGANGLTF
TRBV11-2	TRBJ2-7	CASSFVGGGYEQYF
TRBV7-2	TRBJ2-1	CASSLGTRPVYNEQFF
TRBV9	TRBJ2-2	CASSVGNLGGRAGELFF
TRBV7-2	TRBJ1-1	CASSSGLGTEAFF
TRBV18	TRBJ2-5	CASSPGTSGNTYF
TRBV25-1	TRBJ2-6	CASSDSGSGANVLTF